This TCR beta chain is from a study of OX40 agonist ivuxolimab in advanced cancers. The wider study: Over 30% of patients had received prior checkpoint inhibitor therapy.

Clones were read by immunoSEQ multiplex PCR, and TCRdb kept only the in-frame ones, dropping some. The data show roughly 50,000 clones, around nine tenths seen once. About this clone itself: No antigen is known for it.

The V end lost 5 bases, the J end lost 11 bases, and 15 bases lay between the germline ends. Germline CDR1 and CDR2: MNHEY and SVGAGI. The CDR3 has 12 amino acids. The study, taken as a whole, reports: Mean expanded clone counts were higher in CD8+ than CD4+ T cells. Several nonresponders also turned out to have low normalized T-cell clonal expansion.

The material sequenced was CD4+ or CD8+ T cells sorted from blood, taken in a trial of the OX40 agonist ivuxolimab. The origin of this receptor is an adult with an advanced solid tumor such as melanoma, head and neck, liver or kidney cancer. This chain joins TRBV6-5 and TRBJ1-1; D possibly corresponds to TRBD1 (6 bases). The chain's CDR3 is CASSHTQGQAFF. CDR3 sequence (DNA): TGTGCCAGCAGTCACACCCAGGGGCAGGCTTTCTTT.